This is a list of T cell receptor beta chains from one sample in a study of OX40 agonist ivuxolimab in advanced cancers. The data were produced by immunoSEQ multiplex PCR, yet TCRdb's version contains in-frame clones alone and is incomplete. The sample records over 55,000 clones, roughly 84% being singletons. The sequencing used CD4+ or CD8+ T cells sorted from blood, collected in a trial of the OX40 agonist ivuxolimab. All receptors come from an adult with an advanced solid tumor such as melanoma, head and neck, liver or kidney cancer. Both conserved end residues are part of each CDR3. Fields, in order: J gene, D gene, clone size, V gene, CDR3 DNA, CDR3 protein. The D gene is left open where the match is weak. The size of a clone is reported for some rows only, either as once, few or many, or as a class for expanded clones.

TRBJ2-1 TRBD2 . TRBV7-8 TGTGCCAGCAGCTCCTCAGGACTAGCGGGAGGTAATGAGCAGTTCTTC CASSSSGLAGGNEQFF
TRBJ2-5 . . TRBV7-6 . CASSFGPGQAQETQYF
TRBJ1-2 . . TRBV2 TGTGCCAGCAATCCCAACGAGGGCTATGGCTACACCTTC CASNPNEGYGYTF
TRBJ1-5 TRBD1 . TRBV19 TGTGCCAGTACCCCAAGAGGGGACAGGTTCAATCAGCCCCAGCATTTT CASTPRGDRFNQPQHF
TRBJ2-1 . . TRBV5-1 TGCGCCAGCAGCTTGGGGCTTCTCGGGGCCCCTAATGAGGTCTTC CASSLGLLGAPNEVF
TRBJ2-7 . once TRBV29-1 TGCAGCGTTGATGGGGGCGGCGAGCAGTACTTC CSVDGGGEQYF
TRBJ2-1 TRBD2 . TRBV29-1 TGCAGCGTTCCTTTTCGCGGGCGGGAGGGCCGCTACAATGAGCAGTTCTTC CSVPFRGREGRYNEQFF
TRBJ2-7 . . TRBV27 TGTGCCAGCAGTTTATCGATGATCCGGGGGAGCTCCTACGAGCAGTACTTC CASSLSMIRGSSYEQYF
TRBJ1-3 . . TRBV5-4 TGTGCCAGCAGCTTGGGACAGAGAGAAAACACCATATATTTT CASSLGQRENTIYF
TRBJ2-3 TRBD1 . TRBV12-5 TGTGCTAGTGGTTTGGCGACAGGGAATACGCAGTATTTT CASGLATGNTQYF
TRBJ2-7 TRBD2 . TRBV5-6 TGTGCCAGCAGCTTGTACAGCGGGAGTGTTTCCTACGAGCAGTACTTC CASSLYSGSVSYEQYF
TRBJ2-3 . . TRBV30 TGTGCCTGGAGTAGAACCCTTCTTGCGGATACGCAGTATTTT CAWSRTLLADTQYF
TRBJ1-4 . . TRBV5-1 TGCGCCAGCAGGAAGCGGGGGGGAACTAATGAAAAACTGTTTTTT CASRKRGGTNEKLFF
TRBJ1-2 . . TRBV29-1 TGCAGCGTTGAACGGGACACGGGTCGGGACTACACCTTC CSVERDTGRDYTF
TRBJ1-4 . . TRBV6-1 TGTGCCAGCAGTGAGAGAGGACGGAATGAAAAACTGTTTTTT CASSERGRNEKLFF
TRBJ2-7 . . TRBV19 TGTGCCAGTAGTACCTCGATGGGGAGCTCCTACGAGCAGTACTTC CASSTSMGSSYEQYF
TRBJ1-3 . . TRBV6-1 TGTGCCAGCAGTGCCGGTCCTAGAAACACCATATATTTT CASSAGPRNTIYF
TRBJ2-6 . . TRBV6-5 TGTGCCAGCAGTTACTCGAGGGCGTCTGGGGCCAACGTCCTGACTTTC CASSYSRASGANVLTF
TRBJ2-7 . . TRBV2 TGTGCCAGCAGTGAAGCAATTGGCAGCCCCAGCTCCTACGAGCAGTACTTC CASSEAIGSPSSYEQYF
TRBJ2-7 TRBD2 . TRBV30 TGTGCCTGGAGCAGAGGGACTAGCGGTCCCTACGAGCAGTACTTC CAWSRGTSGPYEQYF
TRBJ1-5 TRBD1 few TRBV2 TGTGCCAGCAGTGAACAGGGGGCTCAGCCCCAGCATTTT CASSEQGAQPQHF
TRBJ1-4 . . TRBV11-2 TGTGCCAGCCGACGTTCAACTAATGAAAAACTGTTTTTT CASRRSTNEKLFF
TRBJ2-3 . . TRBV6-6 TGTGCCAGCAGTACGAGGCGTACGCAGTATTTT CASSTRRTQYF
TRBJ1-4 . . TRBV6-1 TGTGCCAGCAGTGAGGTGCCGGATGAAAAACTGTTTTTT CASSEVPDEKLFF
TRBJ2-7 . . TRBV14 TGTGCCAGCAGCCAAGATAGGGCAAACGAGCAGTACTTC CASSQDRANEQYF
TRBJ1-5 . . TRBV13 TGTGCCAGCAGCTTAGCTGCCAGTCAGCCCCAGCATTTT CASSLAASQPQHF
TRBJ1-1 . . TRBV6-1 TGTGCCAGCAGTGAAGTGTGGGGTACTGAAGCTTTCTTT CASSEVWGTEAFF
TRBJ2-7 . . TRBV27 TGTGCCAGCAGAGATATCGGTAGCGGACACTACGAGCAGTACTTC CASRDIGSGHYEQYF
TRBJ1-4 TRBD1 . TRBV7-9 TGTGCCAGCAGCTTAGGTGGACAGGGAGCGAAAAAACTGTTTTTT CASSLGGQGAKKLFF
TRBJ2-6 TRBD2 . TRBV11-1 TGTGCCAGCAGCTCGGGAGGGGGGGCCCCATTCTCTGGGGCCAACGTCCTGACTTTC CASSSGGGAPFSGANVLTF
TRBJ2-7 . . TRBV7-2 TGTGCCAGCAGCTATGGCCGGGACCGCTCCTACGAGCAGTACTTC CASSYGRDRSYEQYF
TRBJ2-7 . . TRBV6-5 TGTGCCAGCAGTTACTCGCTGGGGGTAGGCGAGCAGTACTTC CASSYSLGVGEQYF
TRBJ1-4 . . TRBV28 TGTGCCAGCAGTTTATCGGGGATTCCTAATGAAAAACTGTTTTTT CASSLSGIPNEKLFF
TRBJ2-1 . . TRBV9 TGTGCCAGCAGCGTGGGGGAGTACAATGAGCAGTTCTTC CASSVGEYNEQFF
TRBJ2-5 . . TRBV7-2 TGTGCCAGCAGCTTAGTGGACGGGGGCCACGACTTC CASSLVDGGHDF
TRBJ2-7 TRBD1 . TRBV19 TGTGCCAGTAGTATTTTCGGGACAGGGTCCTACGAGCAGTACTTC CASSIFGTGSYEQYF
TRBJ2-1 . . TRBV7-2 TGTGCCAGCAGCTTTAGCGTCGGGCGTGAGCAGTTCTTC CASSFSVGREQFF